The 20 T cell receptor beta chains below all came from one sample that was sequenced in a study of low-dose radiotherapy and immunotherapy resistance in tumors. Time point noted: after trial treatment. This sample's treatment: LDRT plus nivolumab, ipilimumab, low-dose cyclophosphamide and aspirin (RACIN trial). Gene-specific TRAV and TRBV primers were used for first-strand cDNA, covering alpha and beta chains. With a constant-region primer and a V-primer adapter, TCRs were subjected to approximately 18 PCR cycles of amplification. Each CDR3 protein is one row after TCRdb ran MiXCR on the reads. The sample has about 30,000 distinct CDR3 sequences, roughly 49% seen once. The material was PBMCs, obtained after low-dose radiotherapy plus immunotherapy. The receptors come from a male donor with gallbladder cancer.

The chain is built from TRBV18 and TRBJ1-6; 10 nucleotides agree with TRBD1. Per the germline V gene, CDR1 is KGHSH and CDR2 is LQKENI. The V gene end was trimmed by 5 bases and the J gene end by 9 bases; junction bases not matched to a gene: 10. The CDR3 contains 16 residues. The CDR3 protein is CASSTSGQGIGSPLHF. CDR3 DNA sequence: TGTGCCAGCTCAACCTCGGGACAGGGGATCGGTTCACCCCTCCACTTT.

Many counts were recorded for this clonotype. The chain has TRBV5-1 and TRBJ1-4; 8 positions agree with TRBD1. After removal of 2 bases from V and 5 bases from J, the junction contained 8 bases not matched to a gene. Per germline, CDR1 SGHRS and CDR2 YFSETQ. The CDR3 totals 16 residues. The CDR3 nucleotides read TGCGCCAGCAGCTTTGGGCTGGGACAGGACAATGAAAAACTGTTTTTT. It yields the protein CASSFGLGQDNEKLFF.

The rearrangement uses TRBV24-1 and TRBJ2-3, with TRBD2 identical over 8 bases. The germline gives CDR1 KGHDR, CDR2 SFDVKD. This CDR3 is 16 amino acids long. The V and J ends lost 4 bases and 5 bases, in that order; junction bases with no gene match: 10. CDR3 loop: CATSDYPGGPGDTQYF. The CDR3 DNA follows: TGTGCCACCAGTGACTACCCGGGAGGGCCTGGAGATACGCAGTATTTT.

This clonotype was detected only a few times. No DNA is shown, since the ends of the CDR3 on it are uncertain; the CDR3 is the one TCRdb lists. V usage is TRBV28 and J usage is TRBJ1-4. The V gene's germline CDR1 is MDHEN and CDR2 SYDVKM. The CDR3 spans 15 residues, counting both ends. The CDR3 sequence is CASSGLGPGGKLFFF.

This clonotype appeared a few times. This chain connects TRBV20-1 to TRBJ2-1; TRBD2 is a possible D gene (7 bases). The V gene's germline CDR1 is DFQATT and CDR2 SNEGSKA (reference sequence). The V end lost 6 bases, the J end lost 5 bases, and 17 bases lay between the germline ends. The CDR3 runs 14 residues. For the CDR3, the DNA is TGCAGTGCGCCGTTGCGGGGGCCCCACAATGAGCAGTTCTTC. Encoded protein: CSAPLRGPHNEQFF.

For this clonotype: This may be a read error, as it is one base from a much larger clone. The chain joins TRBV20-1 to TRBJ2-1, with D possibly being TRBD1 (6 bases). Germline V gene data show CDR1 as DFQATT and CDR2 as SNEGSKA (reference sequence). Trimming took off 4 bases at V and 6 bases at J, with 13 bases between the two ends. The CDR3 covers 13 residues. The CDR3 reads CSATGTWGNEQFF. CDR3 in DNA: TGCAGTGCTACTGGGACATGGGGCAATGAGCAGTTCTTC.

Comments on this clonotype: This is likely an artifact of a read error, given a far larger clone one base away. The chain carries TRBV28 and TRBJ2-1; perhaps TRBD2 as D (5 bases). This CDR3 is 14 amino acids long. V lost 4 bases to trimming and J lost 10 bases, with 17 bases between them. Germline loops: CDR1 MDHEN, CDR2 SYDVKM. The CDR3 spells CASSYQLGMDEQFF. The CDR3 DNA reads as TGTGCCAGCAGTTACCAACTAGGAATGGACGAGCAGTTCTTC.

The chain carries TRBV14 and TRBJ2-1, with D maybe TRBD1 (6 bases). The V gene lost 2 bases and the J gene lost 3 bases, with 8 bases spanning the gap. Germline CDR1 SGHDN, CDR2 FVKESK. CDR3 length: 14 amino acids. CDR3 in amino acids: CASSQQGFYNEQFF. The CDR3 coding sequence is TGTGCCAGCAGCCAACAGGGGTTCTACAATGAGCAGTTCTTC.

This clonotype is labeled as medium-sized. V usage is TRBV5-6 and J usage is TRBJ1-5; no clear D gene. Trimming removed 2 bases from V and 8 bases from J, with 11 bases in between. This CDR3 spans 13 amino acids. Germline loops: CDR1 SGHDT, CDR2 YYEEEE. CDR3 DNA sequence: TGTGCCAGCAGCTTAGGAGGGAGCAAGCCCCAGCATTTT. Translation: CASSLGGSKPQHF.

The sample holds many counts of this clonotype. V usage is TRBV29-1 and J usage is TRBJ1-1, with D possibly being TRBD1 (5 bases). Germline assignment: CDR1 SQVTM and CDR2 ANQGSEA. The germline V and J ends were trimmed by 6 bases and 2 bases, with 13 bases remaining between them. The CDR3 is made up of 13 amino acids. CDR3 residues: CSVMDKGNTEAFF. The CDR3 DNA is TGCAGCGTAATGGACAAAGGAAACACTGAAGCTTTCTTT.

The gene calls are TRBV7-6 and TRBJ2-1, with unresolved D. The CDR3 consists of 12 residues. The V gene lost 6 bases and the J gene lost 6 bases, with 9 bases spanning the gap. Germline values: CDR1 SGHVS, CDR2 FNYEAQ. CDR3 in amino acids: CASSTGPNEQFF. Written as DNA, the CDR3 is TGTGCCAGCAGTACCGGGCCCAATGAGCAGTTCTTC.

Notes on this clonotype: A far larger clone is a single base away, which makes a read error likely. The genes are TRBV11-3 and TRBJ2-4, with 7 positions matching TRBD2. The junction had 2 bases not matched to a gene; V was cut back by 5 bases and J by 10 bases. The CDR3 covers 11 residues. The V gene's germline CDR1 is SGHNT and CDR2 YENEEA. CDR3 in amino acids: CASSPGGIQYF. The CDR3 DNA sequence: TGTGCCAGCAGCCCGGGGGGAATTCAGTACTTC.

The CDR3 reads CASSYSFSSYNEQFF. CDR3 DNA: TGTGCCAGCAGTTACTCGTTTAGCTCCTACAATGAGCAGTTCTTC. The J gene is TRBJ2-1, the V gene TRBV6-2 or TRBV6-3; no definite D call. Deletions cut 0 bases from V and 0 bases from J, with 6 bases between. The CDR3 extends over 15 amino acids. The germline CDR1 and CDR2 sequences are MNHEY and SVGEGT.

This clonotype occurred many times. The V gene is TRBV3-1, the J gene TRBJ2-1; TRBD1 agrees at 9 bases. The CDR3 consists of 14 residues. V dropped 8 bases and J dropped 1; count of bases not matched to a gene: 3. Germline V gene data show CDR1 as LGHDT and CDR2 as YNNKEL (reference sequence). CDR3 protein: CASRGTGSYNEQFF. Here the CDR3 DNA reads TGTGCCAGCCGGGGGACAGGGTCCTACAATGAGCAGTTCTTC.

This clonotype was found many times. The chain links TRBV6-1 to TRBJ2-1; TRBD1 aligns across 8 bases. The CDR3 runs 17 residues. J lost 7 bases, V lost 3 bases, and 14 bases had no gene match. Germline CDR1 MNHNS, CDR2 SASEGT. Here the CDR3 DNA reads TGTGCCAGCAGTGACCACCGGACAGGGTTGAGGGGGAATGAGCAGTTCTTC. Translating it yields CASSDHRTGLRGNEQFF.

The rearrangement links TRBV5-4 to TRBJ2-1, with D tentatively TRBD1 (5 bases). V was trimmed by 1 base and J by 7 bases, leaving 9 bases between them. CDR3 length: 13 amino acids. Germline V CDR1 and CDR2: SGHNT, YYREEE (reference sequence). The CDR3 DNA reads TGTGCCAGCAGCTTGCCCCAGGGAAATGAGCAGTTCTTC. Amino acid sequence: CASSLPQGNEQFF.

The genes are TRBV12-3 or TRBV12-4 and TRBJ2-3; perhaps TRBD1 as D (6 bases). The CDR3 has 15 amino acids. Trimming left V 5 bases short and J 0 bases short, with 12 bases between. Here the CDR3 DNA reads TGTGCCAGCAGTCTCAGGGGTACTAGCACAGATACGCAGTATTTT. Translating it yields CASSLRGTSTDTQYF.

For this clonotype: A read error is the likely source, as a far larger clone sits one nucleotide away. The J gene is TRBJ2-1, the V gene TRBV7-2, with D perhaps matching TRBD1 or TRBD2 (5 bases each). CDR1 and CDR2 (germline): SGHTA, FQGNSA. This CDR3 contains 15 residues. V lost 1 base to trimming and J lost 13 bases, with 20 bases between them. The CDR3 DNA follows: TGTGCCAGCAGCTTAGGTTCATGGGACCAAGAGACCCAGTTCTTC. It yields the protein CASSLGSWDQETQFF.

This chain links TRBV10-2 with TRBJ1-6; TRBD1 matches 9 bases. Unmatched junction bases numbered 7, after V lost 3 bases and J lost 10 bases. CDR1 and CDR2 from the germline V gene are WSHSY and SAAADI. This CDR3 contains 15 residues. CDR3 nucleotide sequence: TGCGCCAGCAGTGATTTGGGACAGGGAAGCTCACCCCTCCACTTT. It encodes CASSDLGQGSSPLHF.

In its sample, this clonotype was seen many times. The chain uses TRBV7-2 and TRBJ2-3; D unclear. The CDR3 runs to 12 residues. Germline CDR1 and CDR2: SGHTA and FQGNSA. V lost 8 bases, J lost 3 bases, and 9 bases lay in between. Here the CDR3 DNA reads TGTGCCAGCGGTTTGTGGACAGATACGCAGTATTTT. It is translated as CASGLWTDTQYF.